The 27 T cell receptor beta chains below all came from one sample that was sequenced in a study of CD8 T cells in ankylosing spondylitis. TCRdb processed the 5' RACE reads anew with MiXCR; each CDR3 protein has one entry. The table includes about 200,000 distinct CDR3 sequences, around 24% detected once. Material: blood, either unsorted or a sorted T cell fraction (not recorded which). The receptor set was obtained from a male donor with ankylosing spondylitis or in good health (not recorded which).

The V and J genes are TRBV12-3 or TRBV12-4 and TRBJ1-5, with a tentative D call TRBD1 (5 bases). The length of the CDR3 is 13 residues. The V end was cut by 2 bases, the J end by 9 bases, with 11 bases between. The CDR3 sequence: CASSLPQGLPQHF. Here the CDR3 DNA reads TGTGCCAGCAGTTTACCCCAGGGATTGCCCCAGCATTTT.

This clonotype came up many times. The chain uses TRBV28 and TRBJ1-1; D is perhaps TRBD1 (5 bases). The germline V gene encodes CDR1 MDHEN and CDR2 SYDVKM. V was clipped by 6 bases and J by 5 bases, with 19 bases between them. The CDR3 loop spans 15 amino acids. The CDR3 protein is CASRNPQGPVTEAFF. CDR3 nucleotide sequence: TGTGCCAGCAGGAATCCGCAGGGTCCGGTTACTGAAGCTTTCTTT.

In this sample, this clonotype turned up many times. The J gene is TRBJ1-3, the V gene TRBV28; TRBD1 is a possible D gene (6 bases). Germline CDR1 and CDR2: MDHEN and SYDVKM. V was trimmed by 10 bases and J by 0 bases, leaving 16 bases between them. The length of the CDR3 is 15 residues. The CDR3 sequence is CATTGAANSGNTIYF. CDR3 nucleotide sequence: TGTGCCACGACGGGGGCTGCCAACTCTGGAAACACCATATATTTT.

V usage is TRBV4-3 and J usage is TRBJ1-6; TRBD1 is a possible D gene (5 bases). Trimming took off 0 bases at V and 10 bases at J, with 13 bases between the two ends. This CDR3 is built from 15 residues. Germline V gives CDR1 LGHNA, CDR2 YSLEER. The CDR3 nucleotides read TGCGCCAGCAGCCAAGATGGGGGATTGGGATCACCCCTCCACTTT. It yields the protein CASSQDGGLGSPLHF.

This clonotype showed up many times. The gene calls are TRBV5-5 and TRBJ2-7; a possible D gene is TRBD1 (5 bases). Between the trimmed V and J ends, which lost 2 bases and 2 bases, there was a span of 8 bases. The CDR3 is made up of 13 amino acids. Germline assignment: CDR1 SGHKS and CDR2 YYEKEE (reference sequence). CDR3 coding DNA: TGTGCCAGCAGCTTCCTAGGGGCCTACGAGCAGTACTTC. Amino acids: CASSFLGAYEQYF.

The table lists this clonotype with many counts. This sequence joins TRBV5-1 and TRBJ2-7, with 7 bases aligning to TRBD2. Germline V gene data show CDR1 as SGHRS and CDR2 as YFSETQ. The V gene end was trimmed by 1 base and the J gene end by 5 bases; junction bases not matched to a gene: 9. This CDR3 contains 15 residues. The CDR3 DNA is TGCGCCAGCAGCTTGTTACCAGCGGGATTAAACGAGCAGTACTTC. This gives the protein CASSLLPAGLNEQYF.

This clonotype was seen ten or more times. This chain joins TRBV29-1 and TRBJ1-1, with a tentative D call TRBD1 (6 bases). Germline V CDR1 and CDR2: SQVTM, ANQGSEA. Trimming took 4 bases from V and 9 from J, leaving 12 bases between them. The CDR3 loop spans 11 amino acids. The CDR3 region is CSVARGSKAFF. In nucleotides, the CDR3 is TGCAGCGTTGCTAGGGGGTCGAAAGCTTTCTTT.

The chain uses TRBV12-3 or TRBV12-4 and TRBJ1-6, with 7 bases identical to TRBD1. V lost 6 bases, J lost 14 bases, and 4 bases stayed unmatched. The CDR3 runs to 11 residues. Here the CDR3 DNA reads TGTGCCAGCAGAACCAGGGGGACCCTCCACTTT. It is translated as CASRTRGTLHF.

This clonotype showed up many times. V gene TRBV7-2 combines with J gene TRBJ1-4; 7 bases are shared with TRBD1. CDR1 and CDR2 from the germline V gene are SGHTA and FQGNSA. This CDR3 is built from 14 residues. With 6 bases clipped from V and 11 bases from J, the junction kept 12 bases outside the gene matches. CDR3 in amino acids: CASSLKGAFGKLFF. CDR3 bases: TGTGCCAGCAGTCTGAAGGGGGCCTTCGGGAAACTGTTTTTT.

This clonotype was counted many times. The V and J genes are TRBV5-1 and TRBJ2-1; 10 nucleotides agree with TRBD2. After removal of 4 bases from V and 2 bases from J, the junction contained 6 bases not matched to a gene. Germline V lookup: CDR1 SGHRS, CDR2 YFSETQ. This CDR3 has 16 amino acids. The DNA of the CDR3 is TGCGCCAGCAGCGCCGATAGCGGGAGGACCTACAATGAGCAGTTCTTC. Amino acid sequence: CASSADSGRTYNEQFF.

This clonotype was counted between two and nine times. The chain employs TRBV20-1 and TRBJ2-7, with D maybe TRBD1 (6 bases). Trimming pared 3 bases from V and 2 bases from J, leaving 11 bases between. Looked up from germline, CDR1 is DFQATT and CDR2 is SNEGSKA (reference sequence). This CDR3 contains 13 residues. CDR3 nucleotide sequence: TGCAGTGCTAGTATGACAGGAACCTACGAGCAGTACTTC. It translates to CSASMTGTYEQYF.

Concerning this clonotype: A much larger clone sits a single nucleotide away, making a read error possible. The chain employs TRBV6-5 and TRBJ2-5; unclear D gene. The CDR3 runs 12 residues. Germline lookup yields CDR1 MNHEY and CDR2 SVGAGI. Deletions cut 2 bases from V and 5 bases from J, with 6 bases between. CDR3 protein: CASSYDRETQYF. The CDR3, as DNA: TGTGCCAGCAGTTACGATCGGGAGACCCAGTACTTC.

The CDR3 loop reads CSASRTSGVNEQFF. The DNA for the CDR3 is TGCAGTGCTTCCCGGACTAGCGGGGTCAATGAGCAGTTCTTC. The chain is built from TRBV20-1 and TRBJ2-1, with 12 bases aligning to TRBD2. This CDR3 is 14 amino acids long. The germline V gene encodes CDR1 DFQATT and CDR2 SNEGSKA (reference sequence). V dropped 5 bases and J dropped 6; count of bases not matched to a gene: 5.

This clonotype was seen many times. V is TRBV6-2 or TRBV6-3 and J is TRBJ2-4; a weak D match, TRBD2 (5 bases). V dropped 5 bases and J dropped 0 bases, with 17 bases sitting between them. The V gene's germline CDR1 is MNHEY and CDR2 SVGEGT. This CDR3 contains 17 residues. The chain's CDR3 is CASSLTRAGEAKNIQYF. In nucleotides, the CDR3 is TGTGCCAGCAGTCTAACGAGGGCAGGAGAAGCCAAAAACATTCAGTACTTC.

This clonotype was counted a few times. The chain combines TRBV7-3 with TRBJ1-1; D gene ambiguous. Germline V gene lookup returns CDR1 SGHTA and CDR2 FQGTGA. The CDR3 spans 13 residues. Trimming removed 1 base at V and 3 bases at J, with 6 bases between. CDR3 in DNA: TGTGCCAGCAGCTTAAGCAGCGACACTGAAGCTTTCTTT. Protein sequence: CASSLSSDTEAFF.

The V and J genes are TRBV25-1 and TRBJ2-1; tentative D call: TRBD2 (5 bases). This CDR3 is 14 amino acids long. In germline, CDR1 is MGHDK, CDR2 SYGVNS. V gave up 2 bases and J gave up 8 bases, with 13 bases separating them. The CDR3 nucleotides are TGTGCCAGCAGTGAACCGACGGGATGGGATGAGCAGTTCTTC. Protein sequence: CASSEPTGWDEQFF.

DNA of the CDR3: TGCAGTGCTAGAGGAGGGCGAACCACAGATACGCAGTATTTT. This translates into CSARGGRTTDTQYF. The gene calls are TRBV20-1 and TRBJ2-3; possible D gene TRBD2, 5 bases. CDR1 is DFQATT, CDR2 SNEGSKA, per germline (reference sequence). V shed 1 base and J shed 2 bases, with 10 bases lying between them. The CDR3 is made up of 14 amino acids.

In this sample, this clonotype turned up many times. The chain recombines TRBV3-1 with TRBJ2-7; D is ambiguous. Trimming took 4 bases from V and 3 from J, leaving 7 bases between them. Germline CDR1 reads LGHDT; CDR2 reads YNNKEL (reference sequence). This CDR3 is built from 12 residues. The CDR3 nucleotides read TGTGCCAGCAGCCTTGGAAACTACGAGCAGTACTTC. Protein sequence: CASSLGNYEQYF.

The sample holds a few counts of this clonotype. J is TRBJ2-7 and V is TRBV4-1, with 8 bases identical to TRBD1. CDR1 and CDR2 (germline): MGHRA, YSYEKL. The CDR3 extends over 15 amino acids. The V segment lost 4 bases and the J segment 6 bases; nucleotides outside the gene matches: 11. CDR3 amino acids: CASSLTRTGRGEQYF. The CDR3 nucleotides are TGCGCCAGCAGCCTCACAAGGACAGGGCGCGGCGAGCAGTACTTC.

This clonotype was seen ten or more times. The gene calls are TRBV12-3 or TRBV12-4 and TRBJ2-7; D gene uncertain. The CDR3 has 11 amino acids. Between the trimmed V and J ends, which lost 2 bases and 4 bases, there was a span of 3 bases. CDR3: CASSLWYEQYF. The CDR3 bases are TGTGCCAGCAGTTTATGGTACGAGCAGTACTTC.

J is TRBJ2-7 and V is TRBV6-1; weak D call: TRBD1 (5 bases). In germline, CDR1 is MNHNS, CDR2 SASEGT. This CDR3 comprises 14 residues. Trimming shortened V by 6 bases and J by 4 bases, and 16 bases separated the two germline ends. DNA for the CDR3: TGTGCCAGCAGCCCCATGCAGGGAATGTACGAGCAGTACTTC. The encoded protein is CASSPMQGMYEQYF.

This clonotype was counted many times. The chain has TRBV11-2 and TRBJ2-7; 7 positions agree with TRBD1. Trimming took 1 base from V and 1 from J; bases not matched to a gene: 13. CDR1 is SGHAT, CDR2 FQNNGV, per germline. The CDR3 runs 18 residues. Written as DNA, the CDR3 is TGTGCCAGCAGCTTAGGGAGGTACAGGGGCCGAACTTCCTACGAGCAGTACTTC. Residues: CASSLGRYRGRTSYEQYF.

In its sample, this clonotype was seen many times. V is TRBV9 and J is TRBJ1-6; tentative D call: TRBD1 (5 bases). The CDR3 sequence is 15 residues long. CDR1 is SGDLS, CDR2 YYNGEE, per germline. Trimming removed 0 bases at V and 10 bases at J, with 14 bases between. The CDR3 spells CASSVEAGQKSPLHF. The DNA of the CDR3 is TGTGCCAGCAGCGTAGAGGCGGGGCAAAAATCACCCCTCCACTTT.

This clonotype came up once. V gene TRBV20-1 combines with J gene TRBJ2-7, with 8 nucleotides matching TRBD2. Germline trimming cut 4 bases from V and 0 bases from J; bases unmatched to any gene: 2. CDR1 DFQATT and CDR2 SNEGSKA come from the germline V gene (reference sequence). This CDR3 region has 13 residues. In DNA form, the CDR3 reads TGCAGTGCTAAAAGCGGGAGCTCCTACGAGCAGTACTTC. This encodes CSAKSGSSYEQYF.

The rearrangement links TRBV4-1 to TRBJ2-1; 11 bases match TRBD2. The germline V gene encodes CDR1 MGHRA and CDR2 YSYEKL. V was clipped by 1 base and J by 0 bases; unmatched bases: 14. CDR3 length: 21 amino acids. The CDR3 is CASSQASKGLAVLSSYNEQFF. DNA of the CDR3: TGCGCCAGCAGCCAAGCATCGAAGGGACTAGCGGTCCTGAGCTCCTACAATGAGCAGTTCTTC.

This chain joins TRBV11-2 and TRBJ2-4; 13 bases line up with TRBD2. V gave up 5 bases and J gave up 7 bases; unmatched junction bases: 8. The germline gives CDR1 SGHAT, CDR2 FQNNGV. This CDR3 has 16 amino acids. In DNA, the CDR3 is TGTGCCAGCAGCCGCATGGGACTAGCGGGGCGGAACATTCAGTACTTC. This encodes CASSRMGLAGRNIQYF.

This clonotype has just a few counts. The DNA for the CDR3 is TGTGCCAGCAGCCCCCTCGGCGGGGCATACAATGAGCAGTTCTTC. Protein sequence: CASSPLGGAYNEQFF. This rearrangement joins TRBV7-3 to TRBJ2-1, with D perhaps TRBD2 (6 bases). The CDR3 contains 15 residues. The V gene lost 5 bases and the J gene lost 4 bases, with 15 bases spanning the gap. Germline V gene data show CDR1 as SGHTA and CDR2 as FQGTGA.